This TCR beta chain was captured by sequencing in a study of Ad26.COV2.S vaccination and SARS-CoV-2 variants. Broader study findings: Placebo recipients showed lower spike-specific TCR breadth than vaccinees.

Treatment specified: 19 received Ad26.COV2.S at low or high dose, single or two shots; roughly 5 received placebo; per-sample allocation not given. Collection of samples fell on day 63 after the first vaccine or placebo injection. An Ad26 vector carrying the Wuhan-strain SARS-CoV-2 spike served as the vaccine. The table came from immunoSEQ multiplex PCR; TCRdb's copy has only in-frame clones and leaves some out. The sample lists roughly 450,000 clones, approximately 92% occurring once. As concerns this clone: Antigen unknown.

Germline CDR1 and CDR2: MDHEN and SYDVKM. Trimming removed 4 bases from V and 4 bases from J, with 8 bases in between. The CDR3 spans 12 residues. Specimen: peripheral blood, collected in a trial of Ad26.COV2.S vaccine versus placebo. The chain combines TRBV28 with TRBJ2-7; D is perhaps TRBD1 (6 bases). This TCR came from a person aged 18 to 65 who received the Ad26.COV2.S COVID-19 vaccine or a placebo. For the CDR3, the DNA is TGTGCCAGCAGTTATAGGGGGTACGAGCAGTACTTC. As protein: CASSYRGYEQYF.